The 31 T cell receptor beta chains given below trace back to one sample, sequenced in a study of Ad26.COV2.S vaccination and SARS-CoV-2 variants. Treatment meaning: 15 to 20 received Ad26.COV2.S at low or high dose, single or two shots; 5 received placebo; per-sample allocation not given. Sampling was done on day 63 after the first vaccine or placebo injection. TCRdb's copy holds only in-frame clones and misses some; the assay was immunoSEQ multiplex PCR. The sample records about 320,000 clones, about 86% being singletons. The sample in question was peripheral blood, obtained in a trial of Ad26.COV2.S vaccine versus placebo. The receptors were sampled from a person between 18 and 60 years old who received the Ad26.COV2.S COVID-19 vaccine or a placebo.

The rearrangement uses TRBV24-1 and TRBJ2-3; 16 nucleotides align to TRBD2. Germline V lookup: CDR1 KGHDR, CDR2 SFDVKD. The CDR3 has 17 residues. With V trimmed by 5 bases and J by 4 bases, 5 bases remained unmatched. The CDR3 loop is CATSAGTSGGDADTQYF. CDR3 in DNA: TGTGCCACCAGTGCCGGGACTAGCGGGGGGGACGCAGATACGCAGTATTTT.

The V call is TRBV6-2 or TRBV6-3, the J call TRBJ2-1; D unclear. This CDR3 contains 15 residues. Germline CDR1 is MNHEY and CDR2 is SVGEGT. Trimming took 6 bases from V and 1 from J, leaving 13 bases between them. The CDR3 protein is CASSSPSGSYNEQFF. The DNA for the CDR3 is TGTGCCAGCAGCTCTCCTTCCGGGTCCTACAATGAGCAGTTCTTC.

The chain couples TRBV7-2 to TRBJ1-2; no firm D call. This CDR3 has 15 amino acids. V gave up 5 bases and J gave up 4 bases, with 17 bases separating them. The V gene's germline CDR1 is SGHTA and CDR2 FQGNSA. CDR3 sequence reads: CASSESAGIVYGYTF. The CDR3 nucleotides are TGTGCCAGCAGCGAATCGGCAGGTATCGTCTATGGCTACACCTTC. The full variable domain, rest sourced from reference TRBV7-2 and TRBJ1-2, is GAGVSQSPSNKVTEKGKDVELRCDPISGHTALYWYRQSLGQGLEFLIYFQGNSAPDKSGLPSDRFSAERTGGSVSTLTIQRTQQEDSAVYLCASSESAGIVYGYTFGSGTRLTVV.

The V and J genes are TRBV11-2 and TRBJ1-1; D remains ambiguous. The germline V gene encodes CDR1 SGHAT and CDR2 FQNNGV. V was pared by 3 bases and J by 0 bases, with 5 bases between. The CDR3 covers 13 residues. This chain's CDR3 is CASSFTVNTEAFF. The CDR3 nucleotides are TGTGCCAGCAGCTTCACAGTGAACACTGAAGCTTTCTTT.

The V call is TRBV12-3 or TRBV12-4, the J call TRBJ1-1; D is undetermined. The CDR3 is 11 amino acids. Trimming cost V 8 bases and J 3 bases, with 7 bases left between them. The CDR3 loop is CASQKHTEAFF. The CDR3 DNA reads TGTGCCAGCCAAAAACACACTGAAGCTTTCTTT.

This chain connects TRBV11-2 to TRBJ1-2, with D perhaps matching TRBD1 (6 bases). V was clipped by 5 bases and J by 8 bases, with 21 bases between them. Germline CDR1 and CDR2: SGHAT and FQNNGV. The CDR3 is 15 amino acids. The CDR3: CASSPTNRAPRGYTF. CDR3 nucleotide sequence: TGTGCCAGCAGCCCGACGAACAGGGCGCCAAGGGGCTACACCTTC.

The chain combines TRBV5-6 with TRBJ2-7; no clear D. The length of the CDR3 is 14 residues. The germline V gene has CDR1 SGHDT and CDR2 YYEEEE. V lost 0 bases, J lost 2 bases, and 9 bases lay in between. This CDR3 is CASSLAGQTYEQYF. CDR3 nucleotide sequence: TGTGCCAGCAGCTTGGCCGGGCAGACCTACGAGCAGTACTTC.

This clone came up once. The chain uses TRBV5-1 and TRBJ2-3; D is uncertain. The CDR3 sequence is 13 residues long. Per the germline V gene, CDR1 is SGHRS and CDR2 is YFSETQ. Trimming took off 6 bases at V and 7 bases at J, with 15 bases between the two ends. CDR3 protein: CASKRAGENTQYF. In DNA form, the CDR3 reads TGCGCCAGCAAAAGGGCCGGAGAGAATACGCAGTATTTT.

The chain employs TRBV7-2 and TRBJ1-4; D gene uncertain. This CDR3 spans 12 amino acids. The germline V gene has CDR1 SGHTA and CDR2 FQGNSA. V dropped 1 base and J dropped 10 bases, with 7 bases sitting between them. CDR3 sequence: CASSLVARKLFF. CDR3 sequence (DNA): TGTGCCAGCAGCTTAGTGGCCCGAAAACTGTTTTTT.

This chain links TRBV3-1 (or the pseudogene TRBV3-2) with TRBJ2-3; D is unresolved. Germline V gene sequence: CDR1 LGHDT, CDR2 YNNKEL (reference sequence). The CDR3 totals 14 residues. V shed 4 bases and J shed 3 bases, with 11 bases lying between them. The CDR3 sequence is CASSPLPGTDTQYF. The DNA of the CDR3 is TGTGCCAGCAGCCCCCTCCCCGGGACAGATACGCAGTATTTT.

The chain carries TRBV4-1 and TRBJ1-1; D might be TRBD1 (5 bases). Germline values: CDR1 MGHRA, CDR2 YSYEKL. V lost 0 bases and J lost 1, with 6 bases in between. CDR3 length equals 14 residues. In nucleotides, the CDR3 is TGCGCCAGCAGCCAAGACGGGGGGAACACTGAAGCTTTCTTT. Its translation is CASSQDGGNTEAFF.

The chain links TRBV18 to TRBJ2-3; D is possibly TRBD2 (6 bases). Germline V CDR1 and CDR2: KGHSH, LQKENI. The V end lost 6 bases, the J end lost 4 bases, and 11 bases lay between the germline ends. This CDR3 is built from 13 residues. The CDR3 DNA follows: TGTGCCAGCTCTTGGCGGGGTCCAGATACGCAGTATTTT. It encodes CASSWRGPDTQYF.

The CDR3 bases are TGCGCCAGCACGGGTGGCAGGGAGAATGAAAAACTGTTTTTT. Translating it yields CASTGGRENEKLFF. The V and J genes are TRBV5-1 and TRBJ1-4; D might be TRBD1 (5 bases). Deletions cut 6 bases from V and 5 bases from J, with 14 bases between. The CDR3 runs to 14 residues. Germline loops: CDR1 SGHRS, CDR2 YFSETQ.

The J gene is TRBJ1-2, the V gene TRBV3-1 (or the pseudogene TRBV3-2), with D perhaps matching TRBD1 (5 bases). Between the trimmed V and J ends, which lost 4 bases and 5 bases, there was a span of 14 bases. The germline gives CDR1 LGHDT, CDR2 YNNKEL (reference sequence). This CDR3 region has 14 residues. The CDR3 reads CASSPVAGHYGYTF. The CDR3 DNA reads TGTGCCAGCAGCCCTGTAGCAGGGCATTATGGCTACACCTTC.

This chain links TRBV10-3 with TRBJ1-4, with D possibly being TRBD1 (5 bases). Germline V gene lookup returns CDR1 ENHRY and CDR2 SYGVKD. The CDR3 runs 13 residues. V was trimmed by 0 bases and J by 10 bases, leaving 9 bases between them. In nucleotides, the CDR3 is TGTGCCATCAGTGAGTCGCGAGGGGTAAAACTGTTTTTT. Its protein is CAISESRGVKLFF.

This clone came up once. The chain recombines TRBV14 with TRBJ1-2, with 10 bases identical to TRBD1. CDR3 size: 16 residues. Germline CDR1 reads SGHDN; CDR2 reads FVKESK. After removal of 5 bases from V and 4 bases from J, the junction contained 10 bases not matched to a gene. The CDR3 loop reads CASSSGRTGGFYGYTF. CDR3 nucleotide sequence: TGTGCCAGCAGCTCAGGCCGGACAGGGGGTTTCTATGGCTACACCTTC.

The CDR3 is CSAMTGQETQYF. CDR3 in DNA: TGCAGCGCGATGACAGGGCAAGAGACCCAGTACTTC. The chain is built from TRBV29-1 and TRBJ2-5; 7 nucleotides align to TRBD1. The CDR3 contains 12 residues. The J segment lost 2 bases and the V segment lost 7 bases, leaving 4 bases of the junction unmatched. Germline CDR1 is SQVTM and CDR2 is ANQGSEA.

CDR3 region: CASSYTSTVNYGYTF. CDR3 in DNA: TGTGCCAGCAGTTATACCTCGACAGTTAACTATGGCTACACCTTC. This rearrangement joins TRBV6-6 to TRBJ1-2; TRBD1 is a possible D gene (5 bases). Germline V gene data show CDR1 as MNHNY and CDR2 as SVGAGI (reference sequence). V shed 3 bases and J shed 1 base, with 12 bases lying between them. CDR3 length: 15 residues.

V is TRBV28 and J is TRBJ2-7; TRBD2 is a possible D gene (7 bases). The CDR3 contains 15 residues. Germline CDR1 and CDR2: MDHEN and SYDVKM. Trimming removed 7 bases at V and 3 bases at J, with 19 bases between. The CDR3 DNA sequence: TGTGCCAGCATAGGGGGGGCAGGGATTCACTACGAGCAGTACTTC. The encoded protein is CASIGGAGIHYEQYF. The full variable domain, completed using reference TRBV28 and TRBJ2-7, is DVKVTQSSRYLVKRTGEKVFLECVQDMDHENMFWYRQDPGLGLRLIYFSYDVKMKEKGDIPEGYSVSREKKERFSLILESASTNQTSMYLCASIGGAGIHYEQYFGPGTRLTVT.

A few counts support this clone. V and J are TRBV29-1 and TRBJ1-1; tentative D call: TRBD1 (6 bases). Trimming took 5 bases from V and 5 from J, leaving 15 bases between them. This CDR3 has 13 residues. From germline, CDR1 is SQVTM and CDR2 ANQGSEA. The CDR3 here is CSVPGAGATEAFF. CDR3 coding DNA: TGCAGCGTTCCGGGGGCGGGAGCGACTGAAGCTTTCTTT. Using reference TRBV29-1 and TRBJ1-1 for the parts outside the CDR3, the full variable domain is SAVISQKPSRDICQRGTSLTIQCQVDSQVTMMFWYRQQPGQSLTLIATANQGSEATYESGFVIDKFPISRPNLTFSTLTVSNMSPEDSSIYLCSVPGAGATEAFFGQGTRLTVV.

The CDR3 nucleotides are TGTGCCAGCAGCCCAGTGAGCTACAATGAGCAGTTCTTC. Encoded protein: CASSPVSYNEQFF. V is TRBV12-3 or TRBV12-4 and J is TRBJ2-1; D unresolved. This CDR3 has 13 residues. V gave up 6 bases and J gave up 3 bases, with 9 bases separating them.

The chain uses TRBV20-1 and TRBJ1-1, with D unclear. The CDR3 totals 13 residues. The ends were cut back, 3 bases at V and 5 bases at J, with 13 bases in the middle. Germline V lookup: CDR1 DFQATT, CDR2 SNEGSKA (reference sequence). CDR3 sequence reads: CSASSLPGTEAFF. CDR3 in DNA: TGCAGTGCTAGTTCTTTGCCTGGTACTGAAGCTTTCTTT.

Only a few counts were recorded for this clone. For the CDR3, the DNA is TGTGCCAGCAGCTTAATTGGCAGCAGCTCTGGGGCCAACGTCCTGACTTTC. Translation gives CASSLIGSSSGANVLTF. The gene calls are TRBV7-2 and TRBJ2-6; no definite D call. Germline V gene sequence: CDR1 SGHTA, CDR2 FQGNSA. CDR3 length: 17 residues. The V end was cut by 2 bases, the J end by 0 bases, with 11 bases between.

CDR3 sequence reads: CASRKRGGSYEQYF. The CDR3 DNA reads as TGCGCCAGCAGGAAGCGGGGGGGCTCCTACGAGCAGTACTTC. The rearrangement uses TRBV10-2 and TRBJ2-7; 10 bases are a match to TRBD2. The CDR3 spans 14 residues. Germline V gene data show CDR1 as WSHSY and CDR2 as SAAADI. Trimming removed 6 bases from V and 0 bases from J; junction bases left unmatched: 2.

V and J are TRBV18 and TRBJ1-4; 7 bases agree with TRBD1. The CDR3 has 16 amino acids. V lost 2 bases to trimming and J lost 6 bases; unmatched junction nucleotides: 9. CDR1 and CDR2 from the germline V gene are KGHSH and LQKENI. CDR3 bases: TGTGCCAGCTCACCAAATCGACAGGGTCGAGATGAAAAACTGTTTTTT. Translated: CASSPNRQGRDEKLFF.

The rearrangement joins TRBV6-2 or TRBV6-3 to TRBJ1-1; D is possibly TRBD1 (6 bases). CDR1 is MNHEY, CDR2 SVGEGT, per germline. The CDR3 consists of 17 residues. V lost 6 bases and J 2 bases, leaving 22 bases between the germline ends. CDR3 coding DNA: TGTGCCAGCAGCCCACACAGGGTCGGTAGTAGAAACACTGAAGCTTTCTTT. It codes for CASSPHRVGSRNTEAFF.

The J gene is TRBJ1-2, the V gene TRBV2; D is perhaps TRBD1 (6 bases). The CDR3 is made up of 16 amino acids. With 5 bases removed from V and 0 bases from J, the gap between germline ends came to 16 bases. CDR1 and CDR2 (germline): SNHLY, FYNNEI. The CDR3 loop is CASSSRTATTNYGYTF. CDR3 DNA sequence: TGTGCCAGCAGTTCAAGGACAGCTACCACTAACTATGGCTACACCTTC.

The genes are TRBV7-9 and TRBJ2-7; 7 bases fit TRBD2. Germline V CDR1 and CDR2: SEHNR, FQNEAQ (reference sequence). This CDR3 has 15 amino acids. The trim removed 1 base at V and 4 bases at J, leaving 7 bases unmatched. In DNA form, the CDR3 reads TGTGCCAGCAGCTTAGGGCGGGGGTTACATTACGAGCAGTACTTC. This sequence encodes CASSLGRGLHYEQYF. Using reference TRBV7-9 and TRBJ2-7 for the parts outside the CDR3, the full variable domain is DTGVSQNPRHKITKRGQNVTFRCDPISEHNRLYWYRQTLGQGPEFLTYFQNEAQLEKSRLLSDRFSAERPKGSFSTLEIQRTEQGDSAMYLCASSLGRGLHYEQYFGPGTRLTVT.

The V and J genes are TRBV6-5 and TRBJ2-7, with 7 bases identical to TRBD1. Germline loops: CDR1 MNHEY, CDR2 SVGAGI. The CDR3 contains 13 residues. Trimming removed 6 bases from V and 9 bases from J; junction bases left unmatched: 11. Here the CDR3 reads CASSPGTEFVQYF. CDR3 nucleotides: TGTGCCAGCAGCCCCGGGACAGAATTTGTGCAGTACTTC.

This clone was found once. J is TRBJ2-1 and V is TRBV4-1; TRBD2 might be the D (7 bases). Germline assignment: CDR1 MGHRA and CDR2 YSYEKL. The V end was cut by 5 bases, the J end by 4 bases, with 15 bases between. The CDR3 sequence is 15 residues long. The CDR3 DNA follows: TGCGCCAGCAGCAGGGGGGGGCGGGGTTACAATGAGCAGTTCTTC. This codes for CASSRGGRGYNEQFF.

CDR3 DNA: TGTGCCATCAGTCAGGCGGGGGGCACCGGGGAGCTGTTTTTT. The encoded protein is CAISQAGGTGELFF. This sequence joins TRBV10-3 and TRBJ2-2; 8 bases are a match to TRBD2. Germline CDR1 and CDR2: ENHRY and SYGVKD. This CDR3 has 14 amino acids. J gave up 4 bases and V 5 bases, and 3 bases lay outside the gene matches.